This T cell receptor (beta chain) appears in the sequencing data of a study of vaccination effects on CD4 cells after COVID-19. Whole-study context: A couple of convalescent pre-vaccine samples were taken 142 and 148 days post-diagnosis.

Sequencing followed a ViraFEST assay step that expanded antigen-specific CD4+ T cells with viral peptide pools. Following 10 days of culture, CD4+ T cells were isolated. Convalescent patients had PCR-confirmed SARS-CoV-2 infection between March and December 2020. For each well, about 1.8 million PBMC were cultured with 8 to 10 IU/ml IL-2 and approximately 10 ug/ml peptides. On this clone itself: Its specificity is not known.

The germline gives CDR1 SGDLS, CDR2 YYNGEE. The CDR3 is made up of 14 amino acids. Trimming cost V 0 bases and J 7 bases, with 8 bases left between them. TCRdb's table, derived via immunoSEQ multiplex PCR, lists solely in-frame clones and lacks some. The sample consists of about 45,000 clones, approximately 70% of them appearing once. The TCR comes from a human donor who had a prior SARS-CoV-2 infection. V gene TRBV9 combines with J gene TRBJ1-6; D possibly corresponds to TRBD1 (5 bases). The sequenced sample was CD4+ T cells from PBMCs cultured with a peptide pool, obtained before COVID-19 vaccination. The CDR3 here is CASSVEAGNSPLHF. For the CDR3, the DNA is TGTGCCAGCAGCGTAGAAGCAGGGAATTCACCCCTCCACTTT.